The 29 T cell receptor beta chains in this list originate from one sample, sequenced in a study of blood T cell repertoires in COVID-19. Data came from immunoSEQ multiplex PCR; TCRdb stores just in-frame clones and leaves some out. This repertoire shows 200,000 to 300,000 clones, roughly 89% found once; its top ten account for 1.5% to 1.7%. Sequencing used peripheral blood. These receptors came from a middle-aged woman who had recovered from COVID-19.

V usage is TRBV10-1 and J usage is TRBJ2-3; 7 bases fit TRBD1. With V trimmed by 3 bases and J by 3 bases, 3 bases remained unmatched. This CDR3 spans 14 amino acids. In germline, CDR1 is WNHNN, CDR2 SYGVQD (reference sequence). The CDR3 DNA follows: TGCGCCAGCAGTGATCCGGGACAGACAGATACGCAGTATTTT. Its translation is CASSDPGQTDTQYF.

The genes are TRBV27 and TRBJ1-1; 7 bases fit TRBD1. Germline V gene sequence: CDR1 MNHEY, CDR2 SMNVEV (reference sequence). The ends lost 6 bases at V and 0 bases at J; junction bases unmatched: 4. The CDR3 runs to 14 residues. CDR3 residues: CASRTGSMNTEAFF. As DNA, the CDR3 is TGTGCCAGCAGGACAGGGAGCATGAACACTGAAGCTTTCTTT.

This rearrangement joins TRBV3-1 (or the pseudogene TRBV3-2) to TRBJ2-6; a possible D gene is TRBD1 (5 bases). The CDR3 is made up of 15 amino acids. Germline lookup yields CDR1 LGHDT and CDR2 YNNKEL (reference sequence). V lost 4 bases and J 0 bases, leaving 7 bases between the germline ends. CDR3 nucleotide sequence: TGTGCCAGCAGCCCCGACAGCTCTGGGGCCAACGTCCTGACTTTC. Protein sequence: CASSPDSSGANVLTF.

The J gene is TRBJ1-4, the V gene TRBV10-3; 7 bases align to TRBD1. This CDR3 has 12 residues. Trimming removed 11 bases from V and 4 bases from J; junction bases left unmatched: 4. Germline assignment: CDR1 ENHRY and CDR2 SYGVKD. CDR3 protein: CAAGTDNEKLFF. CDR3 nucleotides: TGTGCCGCCGGGACAGATAATGAAAAACTGTTTTTT.

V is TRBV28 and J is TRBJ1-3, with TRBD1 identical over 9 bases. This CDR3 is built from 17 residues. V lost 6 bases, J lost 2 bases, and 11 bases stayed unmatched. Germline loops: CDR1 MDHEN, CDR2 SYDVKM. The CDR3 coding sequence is TGTGCCAGCAGATTTGGGACAGGGCAAAACCCTGGAAACACCATATATTTT. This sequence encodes CASRFGTGQNPGNTIYF.

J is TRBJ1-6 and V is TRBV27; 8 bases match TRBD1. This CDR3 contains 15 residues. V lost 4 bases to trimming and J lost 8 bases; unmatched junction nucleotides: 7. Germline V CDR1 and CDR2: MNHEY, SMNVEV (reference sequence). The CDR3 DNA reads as TGTGCCAGCAGTTCCGGACAGGGCGGCGATTCACCCCTCCACTTT. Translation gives CASSSGQGGDSPLHF.

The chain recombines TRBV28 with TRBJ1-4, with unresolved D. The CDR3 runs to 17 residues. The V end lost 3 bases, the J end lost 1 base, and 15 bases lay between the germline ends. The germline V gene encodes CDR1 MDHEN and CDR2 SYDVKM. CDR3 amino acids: CASSFQRRLLTNEKLFF. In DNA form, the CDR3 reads TGTGCCAGCAGTTTTCAACGGAGGTTATTAACTAATGAAAAACTGTTTTTT.

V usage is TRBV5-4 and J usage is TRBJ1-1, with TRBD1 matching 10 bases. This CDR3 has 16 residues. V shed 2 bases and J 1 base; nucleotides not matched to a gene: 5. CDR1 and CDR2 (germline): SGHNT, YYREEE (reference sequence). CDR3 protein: CASSFARDRGNTEAFF. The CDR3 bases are TGTGCCAGCAGCTTCGCCCGGGACAGGGGGAACACTGAAGCTTTCTTT.

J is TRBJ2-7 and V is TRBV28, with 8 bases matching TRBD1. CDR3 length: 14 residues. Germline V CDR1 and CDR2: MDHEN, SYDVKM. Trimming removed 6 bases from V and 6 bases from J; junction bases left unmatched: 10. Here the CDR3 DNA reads TGTGCCAGCAGCACCGACAGGGGTGGTAGCGAGCAGTACTTC. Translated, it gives CASSTDRGGSEQYF.

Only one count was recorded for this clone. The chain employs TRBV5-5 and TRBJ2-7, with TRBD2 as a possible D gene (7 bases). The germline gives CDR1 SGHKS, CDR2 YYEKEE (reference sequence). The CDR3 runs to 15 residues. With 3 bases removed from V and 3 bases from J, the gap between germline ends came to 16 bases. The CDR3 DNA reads TGTGCCAGCAGCTATATCGCGGGGGCTAACTACGAGCAGTACTTC. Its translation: CASSYIAGANYEQYF. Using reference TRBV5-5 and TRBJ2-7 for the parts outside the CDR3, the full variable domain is DAGVTQSPTHLIKTRGQQVTLRCSPISGHKSVSWYQQVLGQGPQFIFQYYEKEERGRGNFPDRFSARQFPNYSSELNVNALLLGDSALYLCASSYIAGANYEQYFGPGTRLTVT.

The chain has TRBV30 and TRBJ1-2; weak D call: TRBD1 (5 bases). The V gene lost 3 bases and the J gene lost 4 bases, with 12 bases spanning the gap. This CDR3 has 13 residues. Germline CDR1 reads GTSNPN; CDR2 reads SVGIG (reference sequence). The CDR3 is CAWSPGFSYGYTF. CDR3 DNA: TGTGCCTGGAGCCCAGGGTTCAGCTATGGCTACACCTTC.

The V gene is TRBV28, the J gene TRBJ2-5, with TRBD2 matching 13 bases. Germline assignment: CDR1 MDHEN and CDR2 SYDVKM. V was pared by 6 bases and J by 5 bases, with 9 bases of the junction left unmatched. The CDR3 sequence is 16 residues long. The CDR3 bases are TGTGCCAGCAGCTGGGGGACTAGCGGGGCGAGGGAGACCCAGTACTTC. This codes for CASSWGTSGARETQYF.

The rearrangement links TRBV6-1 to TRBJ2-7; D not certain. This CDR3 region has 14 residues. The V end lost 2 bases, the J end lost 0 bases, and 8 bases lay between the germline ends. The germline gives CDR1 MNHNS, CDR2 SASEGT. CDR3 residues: CASSELAPSYEQYF. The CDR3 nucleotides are TGTGCCAGCAGTGAATTGGCCCCCTCCTACGAGCAGTACTTC.

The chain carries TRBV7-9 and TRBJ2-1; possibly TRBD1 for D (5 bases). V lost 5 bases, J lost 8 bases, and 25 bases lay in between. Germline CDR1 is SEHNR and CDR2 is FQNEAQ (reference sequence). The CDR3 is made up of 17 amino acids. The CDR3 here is CASSPKRAGQGGDEQFF. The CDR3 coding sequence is TGTGCCAGCAGCCCTAAACGAGCCGGACAAGGTGGCGATGAGCAGTTCTTC.

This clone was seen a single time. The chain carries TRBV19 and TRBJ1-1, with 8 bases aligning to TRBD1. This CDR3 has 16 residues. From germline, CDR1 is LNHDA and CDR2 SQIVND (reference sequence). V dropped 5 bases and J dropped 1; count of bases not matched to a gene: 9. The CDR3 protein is CASSLRSGGANTEAFF. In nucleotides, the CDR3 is TGTGCCAGTAGTCTACGGTCAGGGGGCGCGAACACTGAAGCTTTCTTT. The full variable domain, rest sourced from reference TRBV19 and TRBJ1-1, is DGGITQSPKYLFRKEGQNVTLSCEQNLNHDAMYWYRQDPGQGLRLIYYSQIVNDFQKGDIAEGYSVSREKKESFPLTVTSAQKNPTAFYLCASSLRSGGANTEAFFGQGTRLTVV.

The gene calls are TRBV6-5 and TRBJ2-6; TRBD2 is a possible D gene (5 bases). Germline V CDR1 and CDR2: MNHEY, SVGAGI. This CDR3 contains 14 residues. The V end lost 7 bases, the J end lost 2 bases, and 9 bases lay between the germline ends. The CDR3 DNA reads TGTGCCAGCACCAAGAGGGCTGGGGCCAACGTCCTGACTTTC. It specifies CASTKRAGANVLTF.

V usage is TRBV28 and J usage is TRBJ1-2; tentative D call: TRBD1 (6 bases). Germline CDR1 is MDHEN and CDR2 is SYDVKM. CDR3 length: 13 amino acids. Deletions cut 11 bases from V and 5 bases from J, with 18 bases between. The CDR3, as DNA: TGTGCCCTACGGGGGGCCCCCTCTTATGGCTACACCTTC. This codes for CALRGAPSYGYTF.

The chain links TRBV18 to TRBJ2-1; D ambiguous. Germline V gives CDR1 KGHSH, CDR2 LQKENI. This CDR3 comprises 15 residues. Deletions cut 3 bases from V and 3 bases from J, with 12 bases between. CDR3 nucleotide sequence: TGTGCCAGCTCACCTTCCGCTCAGAACTACAATGAGCAGTTCTTC. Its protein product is CASSPSAQNYNEQFF.

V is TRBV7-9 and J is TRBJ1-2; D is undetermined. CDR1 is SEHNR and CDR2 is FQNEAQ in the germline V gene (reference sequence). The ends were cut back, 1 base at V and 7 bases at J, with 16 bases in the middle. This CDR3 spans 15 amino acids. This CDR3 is CASSLGPIDRGGYTF. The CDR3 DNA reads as TGTGCCAGCAGCTTAGGACCCATAGACCGAGGTGGCTACACCTTC.

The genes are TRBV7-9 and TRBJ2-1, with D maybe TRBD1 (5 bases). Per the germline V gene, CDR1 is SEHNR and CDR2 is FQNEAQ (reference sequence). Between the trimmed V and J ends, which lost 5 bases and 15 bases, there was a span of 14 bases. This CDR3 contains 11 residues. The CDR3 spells CASSRAGRRFF. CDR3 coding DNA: TGTGCCAGCAGCCGGGCAGGGCGGAGGTTCTTC.

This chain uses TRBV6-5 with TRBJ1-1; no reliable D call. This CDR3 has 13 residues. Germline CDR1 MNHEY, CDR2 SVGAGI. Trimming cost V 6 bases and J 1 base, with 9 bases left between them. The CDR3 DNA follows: TGTGCCAGCAGGGTGGAGAGGAACACTGAAGCTTTCTTT. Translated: CASRVERNTEAFF.

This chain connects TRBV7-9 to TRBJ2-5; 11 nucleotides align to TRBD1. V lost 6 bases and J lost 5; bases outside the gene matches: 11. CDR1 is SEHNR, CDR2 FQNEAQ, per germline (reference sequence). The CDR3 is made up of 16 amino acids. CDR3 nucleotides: TGTGCCAGCAGGTTTGGGACAGGGGGGGATACTGAGACCCAGTACTTC. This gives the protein CASRFGTGGDTETQYF.

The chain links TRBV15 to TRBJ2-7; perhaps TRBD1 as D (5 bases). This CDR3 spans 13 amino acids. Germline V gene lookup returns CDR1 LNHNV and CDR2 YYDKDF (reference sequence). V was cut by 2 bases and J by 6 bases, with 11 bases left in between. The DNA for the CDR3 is TGTGCCACCAGCAGATCAAGGGGCGGCGAGCAGTACTTC. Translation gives CATSRSRGGEQYF.

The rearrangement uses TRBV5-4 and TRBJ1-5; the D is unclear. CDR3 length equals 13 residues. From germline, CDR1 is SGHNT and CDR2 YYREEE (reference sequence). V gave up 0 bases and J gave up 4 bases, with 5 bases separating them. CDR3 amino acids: CASSLAGNQPQHF. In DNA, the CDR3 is TGTGCCAGCAGCTTGGCAGGAAATCAGCCCCAGCATTTT.

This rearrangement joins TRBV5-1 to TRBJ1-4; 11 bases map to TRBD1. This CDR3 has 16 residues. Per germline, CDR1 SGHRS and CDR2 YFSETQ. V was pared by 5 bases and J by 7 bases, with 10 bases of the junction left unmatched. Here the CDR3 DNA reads TGCGCCAGCAGTACCGGCTCCGGGACAGGGGGTGAAAAACTGTTTTTT. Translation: CASSTGSGTGGEKLFF.

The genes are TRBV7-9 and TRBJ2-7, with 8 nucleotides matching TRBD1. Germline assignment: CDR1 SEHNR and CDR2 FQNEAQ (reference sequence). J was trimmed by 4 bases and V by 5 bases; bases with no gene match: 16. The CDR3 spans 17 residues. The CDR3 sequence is CASSILKSGGALYEQYF. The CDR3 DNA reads TGTGCCAGCAGCATCCTTAAATCAGGGGGCGCGTTGTACGAGCAGTACTTC.

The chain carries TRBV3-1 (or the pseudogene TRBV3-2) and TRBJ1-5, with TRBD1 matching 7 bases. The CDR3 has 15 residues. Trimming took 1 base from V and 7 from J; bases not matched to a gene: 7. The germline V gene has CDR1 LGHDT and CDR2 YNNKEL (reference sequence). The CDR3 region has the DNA TGTGCCAGCAGCCAAGCCTCAGGGGGTGGCCAGCCCCAGCATTTT. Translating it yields CASSQASGGGQPQHF.

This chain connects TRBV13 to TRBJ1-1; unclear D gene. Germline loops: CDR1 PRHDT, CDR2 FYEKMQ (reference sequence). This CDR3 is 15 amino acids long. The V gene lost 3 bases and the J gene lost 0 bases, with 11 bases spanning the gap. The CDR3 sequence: CASSFLEKMNTEAFF. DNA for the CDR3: TGTGCCAGCAGCTTTTTAGAAAAAATGAACACTGAAGCTTTCTTT.

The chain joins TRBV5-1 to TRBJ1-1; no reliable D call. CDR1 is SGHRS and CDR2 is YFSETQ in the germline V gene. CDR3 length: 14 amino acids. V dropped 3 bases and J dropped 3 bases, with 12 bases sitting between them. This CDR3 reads CASSWKDRDTEAFF. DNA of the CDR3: TGCGCCAGCAGCTGGAAGGATCGGGACACTGAAGCTTTCTTT.